Below are 17 T cell receptor beta chains sequenced from a single sample in a study of CD8+CD57+ T cells in acquired aplastic anemia. Both TCR beta VDJ combination and CDR3 sequence profiling were carried out. Genomic DNA was the template for this profiling. TCRdb analysed the reads with MiXCR anew, one entry per CDR3 protein. The sample yields 190,000 or so distinct CDR3 sequences, 60% to 65% seen once. The sequenced sample consisted of sorted CD4+, CD8+, or CD8+CD57+ T cells (not recorded which) from PBMCs. The receptors here all came from a human donor in good health.

The chain combines TRBV5-1 with TRBJ2-3; D uncertain. The ends were cut back, 4 bases at V and 0 bases at J, with 9 bases in the middle. The CDR3 consists of 14 residues. CDR1 is SGHRS, CDR2 YFSETQ, per germline. The CDR3 loop is CASSLDGSTDTQYF. CDR3 nucleotides: TGCGCCAGCAGCCTGGACGGAAGCACAGATACGCAGTATTTT.

The rearrangement links TRBV2 to TRBJ2-3; 7 bases line up with TRBD1. Germline V gives CDR1 SNHLY, CDR2 FYNNEI. J was trimmed by 2 bases and V by 8 bases; bases with no gene match: 4. The CDR3 has 13 residues. CDR3 loop: CASLDRYTDTQYF. In nucleotides, the CDR3 is TGTGCCAGCTTGGACAGGTACACAGATACGCAGTATTTT.

Comments on this clonotype: Just one base apart from a much larger clone, this may be a read error. This sequence joins TRBV6-5 and TRBJ2-1; TRBD1 aligns across 9 bases. This CDR3 region has 15 residues. V was clipped by 5 bases and J by 4 bases; unmatched bases: 6. Germline CDR1 is MNHEY and CDR2 is SVGAGI. CDR3: CASSPGQGLYNEQFF. For the CDR3, the DNA is TGTGCCAGCAGTCCGGGACAGGGTCTTTACAATGAGCAGTTCTTC.

This chain connects TRBV19 to TRBJ1-2, with 7 bases matching TRBD1. V shed 5 bases, J shed 2 bases, and the junction held 8 bases outside the gene matches. Germline values: CDR1 LNHDA, CDR2 SQIVND (reference sequence). The CDR3 length is 15 residues. CDR3 sequence reads: CASSRRDSGNYGYTF. The CDR3 coding sequence is TGTGCCAGTAGTCGGAGGGACAGCGGCAACTATGGCTACACCTTC.

The CDR3 sequence: CSVARRFSYNEQFF. In nucleotides, the CDR3 is TGCAGCGTTGCCCGGCGGTTCTCCTACAATGAGCAGTTCTTC. The V and J genes are TRBV29-1 and TRBJ2-1; D unresolved. CDR1 and CDR2 (germline): SQVTM, ANQGSEA. The CDR3 covers 14 residues. Trimming removed 4 bases from V and 0 bases from J, with 10 bases in between.

This clonotype was seen ten or more times. The chain uses TRBV4-1 and TRBJ2-1; D gene uncertain. The CDR3 loop spans 13 amino acids. Germline-derived CDR1 and CDR2 are MGHRA and YSYEKL. Trimming stripped 2 bases from V and 10 bases from J, with 12 bases between. The CDR3 region is CASSQPLLGEQFF. The CDR3 nucleotides read TGCGCCAGCAGCCAACCGTTACTTGGGGAGCAGTTCTTC.

Regarding this clonotype: One junction end disagrees with the germline gene, perhaps due to a read error. The rearrangement uses TRBV4-3 and TRBJ2-7; D is unclear. The CDR3 consists of 13 residues. In germline, CDR1 is LGHNA, CDR2 YSLEER. The CDR3 is CASSLVPQDGQYF. DNA of the CDR3: TGCGCCAGCAGCTTGGTTCCCCAGGACGGGCAGTACTTT.

The chain uses TRBV14 and TRBJ2-7, with TRBD1 matching 9 bases. In germline, CDR1 is SGHDN, CDR2 FVKESK. The trim removed 2 bases at V and 6 bases at J, leaving 11 bases unmatched. The CDR3 extends over 16 amino acids. The CDR3 bases are TGTGCCAGCAGCCAATTCCGGGACAGGGCCTTCGGCGAGCAGTACTTC. Translating gives CASSQFRDRAFGEQYF.

This clonotype was seen a handful of times. The chain couples TRBV7-8 to TRBJ2-3; 10 bases match TRBD2. The length of the CDR3 is 15 residues. The germline gives CDR1 SGHVS, CDR2 FQNEAQ. V shed 1 base and J 4 bases; nucleotides not matched to a gene: 2. CDR3 amino acids: CASSLVAGGADTQYF. Written as DNA, the CDR3 is TGTGCCAGCAGCTTAGTAGCGGGAGGTGCAGATACGCAGTATTTT.

This clonotype has at least ten counts. The chain uses TRBV6-2 or TRBV6-3 and TRBJ2-1; D may be TRBD1 (6 bases). The germline V gene encodes CDR1 MNHEY and CDR2 SVGEGT. Between the trimmed V and J ends, which lost 5 bases and 7 bases, there was a span of 15 bases. This CDR3 is built from 14 residues. Here the CDR3 reads CASSVNTGMNEQFF. Written as DNA, the CDR3 is TGTGCCAGCAGTGTCAACACAGGGATGAATGAGCAGTTCTTC.

This chain uses TRBV24-1 with TRBJ2-1, with D hard to call. From germline, CDR1 is KGHDR and CDR2 SFDVKD. V shed 4 bases and J shed 6 bases, with 15 bases lying between them. CDR3 length equals 15 residues. CDR3 DNA: TGTGCCACCAGTGACGACTCAAAGATCGTCAATGAGCAGTTCTTC. Amino acid sequence: CATSDDSKIVNEQFF.

In this sample, this clonotype turned up many times. The CDR3 coding sequence is TGTGCCAGCAGCGTTCATAAGGACAGGGGCTCCTATAATTCACCCCTCCACTTT. Its protein is CASSVHKDRGSYNSPLHF. The rearrangement joins TRBV9 to TRBJ1-6, with TRBD1 matching over 9 bases. The J segment lost 0 bases and the V segment lost 2 bases, leaving 6 bases of the junction unmatched. The CDR3 covers 18 residues. From germline, CDR1 is SGDLS and CDR2 YYNGEE.

The CDR3 DNA reads as TGCGCCAGCAGTAATGACGGACATAGCAATCAGCCCCAGCATTTT. Translation: CASSNDGHSNQPQHF. The chain uses TRBV5-1 and TRBJ1-5, with D perhaps matching TRBD1 (5 bases). Germline V CDR1 and CDR2: SGHRS, YFSETQ. CDR3 length equals 15 residues. Trimming removed 5 bases from V and 0 bases from J, with 12 bases in between.

This clonotype appeared many times. CDR3: CASSLSSGTAEAFF. CDR3 sequence (DNA): TGCGCCAGCAGCTTGTCCTCAGGGACCGCTGAAGCTTTCTTT. The chain recombines TRBV5-1 with TRBJ1-1, with TRBD1 as a possible D gene (5 bases). The V gene lost 1 base and the J gene lost 6 bases, with 13 bases spanning the gap. The germline CDR1 and CDR2 sequences are SGHRS and YFSETQ. The CDR3 covers 14 residues.

The chain has TRBV6-5 and TRBJ2-5; D is uncertain. The CDR3 contains 13 residues. The V gene's germline CDR1 is MNHEY and CDR2 SVGAGI. V was clipped by 6 bases and J by 1 base, with 9 bases between them. CDR3 coding DNA: TGTGCCAGCAGGTACAGCGTCCAAGAGACCCAGTACTTC. It codes for CASRYSVQETQYF.

V is TRBV11-2 and J is TRBJ2-7; D is undetermined. This CDR3 has 14 amino acids. Trimming left V 10 bases short and J 0 bases short, with 16 bases between. The germline gives CDR1 SGHAT, CDR2 FQNNGV. The CDR3 here is CATMEGRASYEQYF. DNA for the CDR3: TGTGCCACGATGGAAGGACGGGCCTCCTACGAGCAGTACTTC.

The gene calls are TRBV3-1 and TRBJ2-7; D uncertain. Per germline, CDR1 LGHDT and CDR2 YNNKEL (reference sequence). The V end was cut by 1 base, the J end by 3 bases, with 16 bases between. The CDR3 spans 16 residues. The CDR3 DNA reads TGTGCCAGCAGCCAAGTATCAACTGAGTGGAGCTACGAGCAGTACTTC. Amino acids: CASSQVSTEWSYEQYF.